The present entry profiles one T cell receptor (beta chain) with its context. The antigen is unknown. These data are taken from a study of cytomegalovirus exposure and HLA in healthy donors. Study findings and constraints: A link between a missense DCLRE1C variant and TCR beta V- and J-gene trimming emerged from a later analysis. Sequences of the TCR beta chain were said to predict the HLA-A and HLA-B alleles of most subjects accurately.

The CDR3 has 13 amino acids. V was pared by 4 bases and J by 6 bases, with 10 bases between. Germline CDR1 reads MDHEN; CDR2 reads SYDVKM. The PCR was carried out with 60 Vbeta primers and 13 Jbeta primers. Only in-frame clones appear in the TCRdb table, and some are missing; sequencing was by immunoSEQ multiplex PCR. Of 90,000 or so clones in the sample, around 80% were seen once. This chain joins TRBV28 and TRBJ2-1; tentative D call: TRBD1 (6 bases). The clonotype originates from a male donor in good health and CMV-seropositive. Sequenced material: PBMCs. The CDR3 DNA is TGTGCCAGCAGTTCGCTCAGGGGCAATGAGCAGTTCTTC. This gives the protein CASSSLRGNEQFF.